The 27 T cell receptor beta chains given below trace back to one sample, sequenced in a study of cytomegalovirus exposure and HLA in healthy donors. Use of 60 Vbeta and 13 Jbeta primers characterized the PCR. Clones were read by immunoSEQ multiplex PCR, and TCRdb kept only the in-frame ones, dropping some. The data hold roughly 150,000 clones, with 70% observed a single time. The specimen sequenced was PBMCs. These receptors came from a man aged 18 to 30 in good health and CMV-seropositive.

This chain uses TRBV5-4 with TRBJ1-1; TRBD1 agrees at 8 bases. The germline gives CDR1 SGHNT, CDR2 YYREEE (reference sequence). J was trimmed by 8 bases and V by 4 bases; bases with no gene match: 13. The CDR3 contains 15 residues. CDR3 DNA: TGTGCCAGCAGCGGTGGAGGACAGGGCCCGAGAGAAGCTTTCTTT. It specifies CASSGGGQGPREAFF.

This clone was detected only once. The chain has TRBV19 and TRBJ1-1; a weak D match, TRBD1 (5 bases). The CDR3 sequence is 13 residues long. Germline CDR1 reads LNHDA; CDR2 reads SQIVND (reference sequence). The V and J ends lost 1 base and 9 bases respectively, with 12 bases between them. The CDR3: CASSIGRQQQAFF. Here the CDR3 DNA reads TGTGCCAGTAGTATAGGGCGACAGCAGCAAGCTTTCTTT.

Only a few counts were recorded for this clone. Here the CDR3 reads CASTRETSGPYEQYV. The CDR3 DNA sequence: TGTGCCAGCACAAGGGAAACTAGCGGACCCTACGAGCAGTACGTC. The genes are TRBV6-1 and TRBJ2-7; 8 positions match TRBD2. The V gene end was trimmed by 7 bases and the J gene end by 2 bases; junction bases not matched to a gene: 10. Per the germline V gene, CDR1 is MNHNS and CDR2 is SASEGT. This CDR3 is 15 amino acids long.

The chain combines TRBV27 with TRBJ2-3; D remains ambiguous. This CDR3 comprises 13 residues. Trimming removed 2 bases from V and 2 bases from J, with 5 bases in between. Germline V gene sequence: CDR1 MNHEY, CDR2 SMNVEV (reference sequence). The CDR3 sequence is CASSLLPTDTQYF. CDR3 bases: TGTGCCAGCAGTTTACTTCCCACAGATACGCAGTATTTT.

This clone occurred a few times. This rearrangement joins TRBV6-4 to TRBJ2-1; 7 bases map to TRBD2. V was clipped by 6 bases and J by 4 bases; unmatched bases: 9. CDR1 is MRHNA, CDR2 SNTAGT, per germline. The CDR3 has 15 amino acids. CDR3 coding DNA: TGTGCCAGCAGCACCCTAGCGGCTCCGTACAATGAGCAGTTCTTC. Translating it yields CASSTLAAPYNEQFF.

The V call is TRBV9, the J call TRBJ1-1; D gene unclear. The germline CDR1 and CDR2 sequences are SGDLS and YYNGEE. Between the trimmed V and J ends, which lost 4 bases and 3 bases, there was a span of 10 bases. The CDR3 loop spans 13 amino acids. CDR3 coding DNA: TGTGCCAGCAGCAGGGAGCCGGACACTGAAGCTTTCTTT. It is translated as CASSREPDTEAFF.

This clone was counted only a few times. Compared with germline, one end of the junction differs, possibly owing to a read error. At the DNA level, this CDR3 is encoded by other sequences in the same sample as well. This sequence joins TRBV27 and TRBJ1-5, with D perhaps TRBD1 (6 bases). From germline, CDR1 is MNHEY and CDR2 SMNVEV (reference sequence). The CDR3 is 15 residues long. CDR3 loop: CASSLFRTDNQPQHF. The CDR3 DNA is TGTGCTAGCAGTTTATTTAGGACAGACAATCAGCCCCAGCATTTT.

This clone showed up just a few times. J is TRBJ1-5 and V is TRBV7-2; maybe TRBD1 (5 bases). This CDR3 spans 15 amino acids. V was pared by 5 bases and J by 2 bases, with 13 bases between. From germline, CDR1 is SGHTA and CDR2 FQGNSA. CDR3 coding DNA: TGTGCCAGCAGCCCAACAGGAATGGGCAATCAGCCCCAGCATTTT. The encoded protein is CASSPTGMGNQPQHF.

The rearrangement joins TRBV7-2 to TRBJ1-4; TRBD1 is a possible D gene (6 bases). The length of the CDR3 is 14 residues. Deletions cut 8 bases from V and 6 bases from J, with 16 bases between. The V gene's germline CDR1 is SGHTA and CDR2 FQGNSA. CDR3: CASAAGGAHEKLFF. The CDR3 nucleotides read TGTGCCAGCGCCGCGGGGGGGGCCCATGAAAAACTGTTTTTT.

This clone was found a few times. The chain carries TRBV19 and TRBJ2-2; 8 nucleotides align to TRBD1. The CDR3 spans 14 residues. V gave up 6 bases and J gave up 2 bases; unmatched junction bases: 2. Per germline, CDR1 LNHDA and CDR2 SQIVND (reference sequence). This chain's CDR3 is CASRGQGNTGELFF. Written as DNA, the CDR3 is TGTGCCAGTAGAGGACAGGGCAACACCGGGGAGCTGTTTTTT.

This sequence joins TRBV19 and TRBJ1-3; TRBD1 agrees at 8 bases. V dropped 4 bases and J dropped 0; count of bases not matched to a gene: 5. This CDR3 contains 16 residues. The germline V gene has CDR1 LNHDA and CDR2 SQIVND (reference sequence). CDR3 sequence: CASSRDRLPSGNTIYF. DNA for the CDR3: TGTGCCAGTAGTAGGGACAGGCTGCCCTCTGGAAACACCATATATTTT.

The chain couples TRBV27 to TRBJ1-2, with 7 bases lining up with TRBD1. The germline gives CDR1 MNHEY, CDR2 SMNVEV (reference sequence). The V and J ends lost 6 bases and 5 bases, in that order; junction bases with no gene match: 15. The CDR3 covers 16 residues. CDR3 bases: TGTGCCAGCAGCCCGGATATGGGACAGCCCTATTATGGCTACACCTTC. Its translation is CASSPDMGQPYYGYTF.

Here the CDR3 reads CASSDLMKRSSGNTIYF. The CDR3 DNA reads as TGTGCCAGCAGTGACCTGATGAAGAGATCCTCTGGAAACACCATATATTTT. The chain recombines TRBV6-1 with TRBJ1-3; D unresolved. Germline V gene sequence: CDR1 MNHNS, CDR2 SASEGT. Trimming shortened V by 3 bases and J by 0 bases, and 15 bases separated the two germline ends. The CDR3 covers 17 residues.

The chain couples TRBV16 to TRBJ1-2; D is uncertain. V lost 3 bases and J lost 4, with 6 bases in between. In germline, CDR1 is KGHSY, CDR2 FQNENV. The length of the CDR3 is 12 residues. CDR3 DNA: TGTGCCAGCAGCCAGGCCACCTATGGCTACACCTTC. Protein product: CASSQATYGYTF. Using reference TRBV16 and TRBJ1-2 for the parts outside the CDR3, the full variable domain is GEEVAQTPKHLVRGEGQKAKLYCAPIKGHSYVFWYQQVLKNEFKFLISFQNENVFDETGMPKERFSAKCLPNSPCSLEIQATKLEDSAVYFCASSQATYGYTFGSGTRLTVV.

This chain joins TRBV4-1 and TRBJ1-2; D perhaps matches TRBD1 (6 bases). Looked up from germline, CDR1 is MGHRA and CDR2 is YSYEKL. There are 15 residues in the CDR3. Trimming shortened V by 4 bases and J by 3 bases, and 15 bases separated the two germline ends. The CDR3 DNA sequence: TGCGCCAGCAGCCTTTATGAGGGGGACCACTATGGCTACACCTTC. The encoded protein is CASSLYEGDHYGYTF.

The chain recombines TRBV6-1 with TRBJ1-1; tentative D call: TRBD1 (5 bases). With 1 base removed from V and 7 bases from J, the gap between germline ends came to 16 bases. Germline V gene data show CDR1 as MNHNS and CDR2 as SASEGT. This CDR3 spans 15 amino acids. CDR3 bases: TGTGCCAGCAGTGAAGAGATTCCAGGGTTGGGTGAAGCTTTCTTT. Protein sequence: CASSEEIPGLGEAFF.

This clone has only one observation. At one end, the junction sequence differs from germline, possibly due to a read error. The chain combines TRBV6-4 with TRBJ1-2; 10 bases match TRBD1. The CDR3 covers 15 residues. CDR1 MRHNA and CDR2 SNTAGT come from the germline V gene. Here the CDR3 DNA reads TGTGCCAGCAATGACAGGGGGCTTTTGAACTATGGCTACACCTTC. It encodes CASNDRGLLNYGYTF.

This clone has a handful of counts. V and J are TRBV7-9 and TRBJ2-1, with D possibly TRBD2 on 7 matching bases. Per the germline V gene, CDR1 is SEHNR and CDR2 is FQNEAQ (reference sequence). Trimming stripped 6 bases from V and 4 bases from J, with 22 bases between. CDR3 length equals 17 residues. CDR3 in amino acids: CASSPKGGGLFYNEQFF. The CDR3 bases are TGTGCCAGCAGTCCTAAGGGGGGGGGCCTATTTTACAATGAGCAGTTCTTC.

V is TRBV6-4 and J is TRBJ2-1, with TRBD1 matching 8 bases. CDR3 length: 16 amino acids. After removal of 5 bases from V and 4 bases from J, the junction contained 10 bases not matched to a gene. Germline lookup yields CDR1 MRHNA and CDR2 SNTAGT. The CDR3 region has the DNA TGTGCCAGCAGTCAGGGGGCTAATTGGGGGTACAATGAGCAGTTCTTC. Encoded protein: CASSQGANWGYNEQFF.

V gene TRBV27 combines with J gene TRBJ2-6; no clear D. The CDR3 is 15 amino acids. Trimming stripped 0 bases from V and 0 bases from J, with 3 bases between. Germline V lookup: CDR1 MNHEY, CDR2 SMNVEV (reference sequence). The DNA of the CDR3 is TGTGCCAGCAGTTTATCCGGCTCTGGGGCCAACGTCCTGACTTTC. Its protein is CASSLSGSGANVLTF.

This chain links TRBV19 with TRBJ2-2; D may be TRBD1 (6 bases). Trimming shortened V by 4 bases and J by 7 bases, and 13 bases separated the two germline ends. The CDR3 extends over 14 amino acids. Germline V gives CDR1 LNHDA, CDR2 SQIVND (reference sequence). CDR3 sequence reads: CASSTGASFGELFF. In DNA, the CDR3 is TGTGCCAGTAGTACAGGGGCCTCTTTCGGGGAGCTGTTTTTT.

The V and J genes are TRBV7-3 and TRBJ2-5; 7 positions match TRBD2. Germline-derived CDR1 and CDR2 are SGHTA and FQGTGA. The CDR3 covers 15 residues. V lost 7 bases to trimming and J lost 1 base; unmatched junction nucleotides: 9. CDR3 region: CASTPGSGPQETQYF. The CDR3 DNA follows: TGTGCCAGCACCCCGGGTAGCGGGCCCCAAGAGACCCAGTACTTC.

V and J are TRBV13 and TRBJ1-4; 8 bases are a match to TRBD1. Germline loops: CDR1 PRHDT, CDR2 FYEKMQ (reference sequence). The CDR3 is made up of 15 amino acids. V shed 5 bases, J shed 8 bases, and the junction held 10 bases outside the gene matches. The CDR3 DNA reads TGTGCCAGCAGCACCACAGGACAGGGAGAAGAAAAACTGTTTTTT. Its translation is CASSTTGQGEEKLFF. Filled out from reference TRBV13 and TRBJ1-4, the complete variable domain reads AAGVIQSPRHLIKEKRETATLKCYPIPRHDTVYWYQQGPGQDPQFLISFYEKMQSDKGSIPDRFSAQQFSDYHSELNMSSLELGDSALYFCASSTTGQGEEKLFFGSGTQLSVL.

This clone was detected once. The rearrangement uses TRBV13 and TRBJ2-2; maybe TRBD1 (6 bases). The CDR3 has 17 amino acids. The V gene's germline CDR1 is PRHDT and CDR2 FYEKMQ (reference sequence). Trimming took off 3 bases at V and 2 bases at J, with 16 bases between the two ends. CDR3 DNA: TGTGCCAGCAGCTTTTCAGGGGACCCGCTTAACACCGGGGAGCTGTTTTTT. Amino acids: CASSFSGDPLNTGELFF.

CDR3 DNA: TGTGCCAGCAGTGGGTGGGACAGGTTCACAGATACGCAGTATTTT. This codes for CASSGWDRFTDTQYF. The genes are TRBV6-1 and TRBJ2-3; 8 nucleotides align to TRBD1. There are 15 residues in the CDR3. With 4 bases clipped from V and 2 bases from J, the junction kept 5 bases outside the gene matches. The germline gives CDR1 MNHNS, CDR2 SASEGT.

The chain couples TRBV30 to TRBJ1-4, with D possibly matching TRBD1 (5 bases). Trimming took 2 bases from V and 2 from J, leaving 18 bases between them. Germline V gene sequence: CDR1 GTSNPN, CDR2 SVGIG (reference sequence). This CDR3 has 17 residues. CDR3 in DNA: TGTGCCTGGAGTATATTGTCCAAGGGGCTCACTAATGAAAAACTGTTTTTT. This codes for CAWSILSKGLTNEKLFF.

The rearrangement links TRBV6-1 to TRBJ2-7; TRBD1 is a possible D gene (5 bases). The CDR3 length is 15 residues. V was cut by 2 bases and J by 2 bases, with 13 bases left in between. CDR1 is MNHNS and CDR2 is SASEGT in the germline V gene. CDR3 sequence (DNA): TGTGCCAGCAGTGAAAGTAGGGGTGGAACCTACGAGCAGTACGTC. It is translated as CASSESRGGTYEQYV.